This T cell receptor beta chain was retrieved from a study of blood T cell repertoires in COVID-19. Study-wide context: COVID-19 samples collected from the United States, Italy and Spain covered acute and convalescent phases. The cDNA or gDNA used as material had been derived from T cells, B-cell-depleted T cells, or PBMCs.

In the source study's methods: Estimated nucleated cell counts came from reference gene primer amplification. Method: immunoSEQ multiplex PCR; TCRdb's copy keeps in-frame clones and lacks some. V and J calls and clone size are as listed in that table; D and trimming were resolved from the DNA. The table includes roughly 140,000 clones, approximately 80% detected once. The TCR originated in a man in his sixties with active or convalescent COVID-19. Sequenced sample: peripheral blood.

The CDR3 is CATSDGTGRQNQPQHF. The CDR3 DNA reads TGTGCCACCAGCGATGGGACAGGGCGTCAAAATCAGCCCCAGCATTTT. This chain uses TRBV15 with TRBJ1-5; 9 nucleotides line up with TRBD1. CDR3 size: 16 residues. The germline CDR1 and CDR2 sequences are LNHNV and YYDKDF (reference sequence). Trimming cost V 5 bases and J 4 bases; bases outside gene matches: 9.